A selection of T cell receptor beta chains follows, all from one sample in a study of glioma-infiltrating T cells after dendritic cell vaccination. Profiling relied on immunoSEQ multiplex PCR, and the TCRdb table lists in-frame clones only, not all of them. The data show about 92,000 clones, with around 84% seen just once and 15% to 19% held by the top ten. The material was blood, obtained before dendritic cell vaccination. These receptors all come from a human donor with glioblastoma. The CDR3 runs from the conserved cysteine through the conserved F or W. D genes are given only for firm matches. The size field is filled for only some rows; it gives once, few, many or a size class.

D gene,V gene,J gene,clone size,CDR3 DNA,CDR3 protein
TRBD2,TRBV28,TRBJ2-7,few,TGTGCCAGCAGCCCGACTAGCAACTACGAGCAGTACTTC,CASSPTSNYEQYF
-,TRBV27,TRBJ2-7,-,TGTGCCAGCAGACTCCAGACACACCAGGGCTCCTACGAGCAGTACTTC,CASRLQTHQGSYEQYF
TRBD1,TRBV14,TRBJ2-2,once,TGTGCCAGCAGCCTGCGGACAGGGGGAATAGCCGGGGAGCTGTTTTTT,CASSLRTGGIAGELFF
-,TRBV27,TRBJ2-3,-,TGTGCCAGCAGTTTAGCCACTAGCAACACAGATACGCAGTATTTT,CASSLATSNTDTQYF
TRBD1,TRBV28,TRBJ2-7,-,TGTGCCAGCAGACAAGACAGGGCCTCCTCCTACGAGCAGTACTTC,CASRQDRASSYEQYF
-,TRBV7-8,TRBJ2-7,-,TGTGCCAGCAGCGCTTCCTCGACAGTGAACTTCTACGAGCAGTACTTC,CASSASSTVNFYEQYF
-,TRBV29-1,TRBJ1-2,-,TGCAGCGTTGAAGCCCAGTGGGGGGTTTATGGCTACACCTTC,CSVEAQWGVYGYTF
-,TRBV21-1,TRBJ2-3,-,TGTGCCACCAGGCCTCGGGACAGGGGCTTAGGTGGGTCTAGCACAGATACGCAGTATTTT,CATRPRDRGLGGSSTDTQYF
TRBD2,TRBV28,TRBJ2-7,-,TGTGCCAGCAGTTTATATGGTAGCGGGAGTGGCGAGCAGTACTTC,CASSLYGSGSGEQYF
-,TRBV6-1,TRBJ2-2,-,TGTGCCAGCAGGGACATCAACACCGGGGAGCTGTTTTTT,CASRDINTGELFF
-,TRBV5-4,TRBJ1-2,-,TGTGCCAGCAGCTACCCTTACACTATAAACTATGGCTACACCTTC,CASSYPYTINYGYTF
-,TRBV5-1,TRBJ2-1,-,TGCGCCAGCAGCTTGGATACAGGAGCCTACAATGAGCAGTTCTTC,CASSLDTGAYNEQFF
-,TRBV6-5,TRBJ2-7,-,TGTGCCAGCAGTTACGTGTCAGGGGCTGGGACGGACGAGCAGTACTTC,CASSYVSGAGTDEQYF
TRBD1,TRBV19,TRBJ1-2,-,TGTGCCAGTAGTATGGGAGACAGGGTTGGTGGCTACACCTTC,CASSMGDRVGGYTF
TRBD1,TRBV5-1,TRBJ1-2,-,TGCGCCAGCAGCTTAGGACAGGATTATGGCTACACCTTC,CASSLGQDYGYTF
TRBD1,TRBV7-3,TRBJ2-1,-,TGTGCCAGCAGCTTAGCAGGGGGCTACAATGAGCAGTTCTTC,CASSLAGGYNEQFF
TRBD2,TRBV18,TRBJ2-4,-,TGTGCCAGCTCACCAGGCGTCGGGGGGGCCTCGGAAAACATTCAGTACTTC,CASSPGVGGASENIQYF
TRBD1,TRBV2,TRBJ1-5,-,TGTGCCAGCAGTTCCCCCCCGGGACAGGGGAGGAATCAGCCCCAGCATTTT,CASSSPPGQGRNQPQHF
TRBD1,TRBV28,TRBJ2-7,few,TGTGCCAGCAGTTTATTGGCAGGGGGCGTAATCTACGAGCAGTACTTC,CASSLLAGGVIYEQYF
-,TRBV6-5,TRBJ2-7,-,TGTGCCAGCAGTTACTCCGGGGGAGGATACGAGCAGTACTTC,CASSYSGGGYEQYF
TRBD2,TRBV7-7,TRBJ2-7,-,TGTGCCAGCAGCGCACAGCAGGGACCGGGGGGCGAGCAGTACTTC,CASSAQQGPGGEQYF
TRBD1,TRBV5-1,TRBJ1-3,-,TGCGCCAGCAGCATGACAGGGGGTTCGGACACCATATATTTT,CASSMTGGSDTIYF
TRBD1,TRBV5-4,TRBJ2-7,-,TGTGCCAGCAGCTCCCCGGGACAGATCTCCTACGAGCAGTACTTC,CASSSPGQISYEQYF
TRBD2,TRBV14,TRBJ2-3,-,TGTGCCAGCAGCCCCGGGGGGGCCGGCACAGATACGCAGTATTTT,CASSPGGAGTDTQYF
TRBD2,TRBV5-6,TRBJ2-3,-,TGTGCCAGCAGCTTTCGGGGGGGGCCATCAGATACGCAGTATTTT,CASSFRGGPSDTQYF
TRBD1,TRBV5-4,TRBJ1-1,-,TGTGCCAGCATCGTTGGCGGGACAGGGCGTACTGAAGCTTTCTTT,CASIVGGTGRTEAFF
-,TRBV28,TRBJ1-4,-,TGTGCCAGCAGCTTACTCGGGGGGGTTAATGAAAAACTGTTTTTT,CASSLLGGVNEKLFF
TRBD2,TRBV19,TRBJ2-3,-,TGTGCCAGTAGTATAGAGCCGACTAGCGGGGGAGCAGATACGCAGTATTTT,CASSIEPTSGGADTQYF
TRBD2,TRBV7-3,TRBJ2-1,-,TGTGCCAGCAGCTTGGGACTAGCGGGAGCGGGTGAGCAGTTCTTC,CASSLGLAGAGEQFF
-,TRBV18,TRBJ2-5,few,TGTGCCAGCTCACCTTATACGGGACAAGAGACCCAGTACTTC,CASSPYTGQETQYF
-,TRBV11-2,TRBJ2-7,-,TGTGCCAGCAGCTTAGACCGCAGGGGCTACGAGCAGTACTTC,CASSLDRRGYEQYF